Listed here are 22 T cell receptor beta chains from one sample, sequenced in a study of T cell changes during pregnancy in multiple sclerosis (dated by TCRdb to the late 2010s). To prepare the library, the immunoSEQ multiplex PCR assay was applied. TCRdb retrieved this table from immuneACCESS and kept in-frame rearrangements only. Not all clones are present; in checked studies, unresolved V genes account for under half, and no reason is known for the remainder. Present in this sample are approximately 50,000 clones, approximately 94% of which were seen just once. In total, the top ten clones hold around 0.3% of the sample. Source: CD4+ T cells from peripheral blood mononuclear cells, taken in the third trimester of pregnancy. These receptors were collected from a female donor with multiple sclerosis, enrolled in a pregnancy study.

The chain couples TRBV5-1 to TRBJ2-5, with 7 bases identical to TRBD2. Germline CDR1 SGHRS, CDR2 YFSETQ. V dropped 0 bases and J dropped 5; count of bases not matched to a gene: 7. CDR3 length: 15 residues. The CDR3 spells CASSLAVTSVETQYF. The CDR3 DNA is TGCGCCAGCAGCTTGGCCGTAACTAGCGTTGAGACCCAGTACTTC.

This rearrangement joins TRBV27 to TRBJ2-3; TRBD1 might be the D (5 bases). Germline V lookup: CDR1 MNHEY, CDR2 SMNVEV (reference sequence). CDR3 length: 13 amino acids. V shed 9 bases and J shed 2 bases, with 12 bases lying between them. The CDR3 loop is CASRDRLTDTQYF. The CDR3 DNA follows: TGTGCCAGTAGAGACAGACTCACAGATACGCAGTATTTT.

The chain joins TRBV7-8 to TRBJ2-3; 8 bases are a match to TRBD2. Losses at the gene ends were 2 bases for V and 5 bases for J; bases not matched to a gene: 3. The CDR3 contains 14 residues. Germline assignment: CDR1 SGHVS and CDR2 FQNEAQ. The CDR3 spells CASSLFSGKDTQYF. The CDR3 bases are TGTGCCAGCAGCTTATTTAGCGGGAAAGATACGCAGTATTTT.

The chain carries TRBV28 and TRBJ1-5; 8 bases align to TRBD1. Per the germline V gene, CDR1 is MDHEN and CDR2 is SYDVKM. With V trimmed by 5 bases and J by 2 bases, 17 bases remained unmatched. The CDR3 is 19 amino acids. CDR3 amino acids: CASSATIQGATGGNQPQHF. CDR3 sequence (DNA): TGTGCCAGCAGTGCCACAATTCAGGGGGCCACGGGGGGCAATCAGCCCCAGCATTTT.

The V call is TRBV30, the J call TRBJ2-7, with 10 bases matching TRBD2. CDR3 size: 14 residues. V gave up 0 bases and J gave up 4 bases; unmatched junction bases: 3. Germline V gene lookup returns CDR1 GTSNPN and CDR2 SVGIG (reference sequence). Written as DNA, the CDR3 is TGTGCCTGGAGTGTCGCTAGCGGGAGTTACGAGCAGTACTTC. Amino acid sequence: CAWSVASGSYEQYF.

This clone appeared a single time. The chain employs TRBV19 and TRBJ1-5; 7 bases align to TRBD1. Germline-derived CDR1 and CDR2 are LNHDA and SQIVND (reference sequence). The CDR3 spans 16 residues. With V trimmed by 6 bases and J by 2 bases, 10 bases remained unmatched. Here the CDR3 DNA reads TGTGCCAGTAGCGTACAGGGGATCGGAGGCAATCAGCCCCAGCATTTT. This sequence encodes CASSVQGIGGNQPQHF.

This chain joins TRBV28 and TRBJ2-5; 8 bases are a match to TRBD1. Near its end, the DNA agrees better with TRBJ2-7, so the J call may be wrong. Germline V lookup: CDR1 MDHEN, CDR2 SYDVKM. The CDR3 is made up of 15 amino acids. The CDR3 DNA reads as TGTGCCAGCAGTTTAAGACAGGGGCTAACCGACGAGCAGTACTTC. Its translation: CASSLRQGLTDEQYF.

The V gene is TRBV9, the J gene TRBJ1-4, with 9 bases aligning to TRBD1. The CDR3 totals 17 residues. The germline gives CDR1 SGDLS, CDR2 YYNGEE. The ends lost 4 bases at V and 5 bases at J; junction bases unmatched: 12. For the CDR3, the DNA is TGTGCCAGCAGCCACGTCCCGGGACAGGGACGAAATGAAAAACTGTTTTTT. This translates into CASSHVPGQGRNEKLFF.

V usage is TRBV9 and J usage is TRBJ2-1, with a tentative D call TRBD2 (5 bases). Germline V gene lookup returns CDR1 SGDLS and CDR2 YYNGEE. Between the trimmed V and J ends, which lost 4 bases and 7 bases, there was a span of 21 bases. CDR3 length: 16 residues. The CDR3 spells CASSPGLRLKRNEQFF. The CDR3 nucleotides are TGTGCCAGCAGCCCAGGTCTGCGACTAAAGCGGAATGAGCAGTTCTTC.

The gene calls are TRBV19 and TRBJ1-5; D perhaps matches TRBD1 (5 bases). V was clipped by 4 bases and J by 6 bases, with 22 bases between them. The CDR3 has 17 amino acids. CDR1 and CDR2 (germline): LNHDA, SQIVND (reference sequence). CDR3: CASSSSLGLGGSQPQHF. For the CDR3, the DNA is TGTGCCAGTAGTAGTAGCCTTGGTTTGGGGGGTTCTCAGCCCCAGCATTTT.

The J gene is TRBJ2-7, the V gene TRBV9; 12 nucleotides match TRBD2. CDR1 and CDR2 (germline): SGDLS, YYNGEE. This CDR3 is built from 15 residues. The trim removed 4 bases at V and 6 bases at J, leaving 8 bases unmatched. The CDR3 protein is CASSTTSGSSGEQYF. CDR3 DNA: TGTGCCAGCAGCACGACTAGCGGGAGTTCTGGCGAGCAGTACTTC. The full variable domain, its missing parts supplied by reference TRBV9 and TRBJ2-7, is DSGVTQTPKHLITATGQRVTLRCSPRSGDLSVYWYQQSLDQGLQFLIQYYNGEERAKGNILERFSAQQFPDLHSELNLSSLELGDSALYFCASSTTSGSSGEQYFGPGTRLTVT.

This sequence joins TRBV11-2 and TRBJ2-2, with 8 positions matching TRBD1. The CDR3 extends over 16 amino acids. Per the germline V gene, CDR1 is SGHAT and CDR2 is FQNNGV. Trimming removed 6 bases from V and 1 base from J; junction bases left unmatched: 7. CDR3 DNA: TGTGCCAGCAGACGTTCCGGGACAGGGAACACCGGGGAGCTGTTTTTT. Translation gives CASRRSGTGNTGELFF.

The chain uses TRBV11-2 and TRBJ2-2, with 10 positions matching TRBD1. The CDR3 totals 16 residues. Germline CDR1 reads SGHAT; CDR2 reads FQNNGV. The V segment lost 1 base and the J segment 6 bases; nucleotides outside the gene matches: 5. The CDR3 DNA reads TGTGCCAGCAGCTTAGTTGGGACAGGGGCTCCCGGGGAGCTGTTTTTT. It yields the protein CASSLVGTGAPGELFF.

The V and J genes are TRBV11-3 and TRBJ2-4; possibly TRBD1 for D (5 bases). The germline V and J ends were trimmed by 0 bases and 4 bases, with 7 bases remaining between them. This CDR3 contains 14 residues. Germline CDR1 is SGHNT and CDR2 is YENEEA. In DNA form, the CDR3 reads TGTGCCAGCAGCTTAGATAGGACAAAAAACATTCAGTACTTC. It encodes CASSLDRTKNIQYF.

The chain recombines TRBV2 with TRBJ1-5; tentative D call: TRBD1 (5 bases). V lost 0 bases and J lost 6, with 9 bases in between. This CDR3 contains 14 residues. Germline V gene data show CDR1 as SNHLY and CDR2 as FYNNEI. The CDR3 nucleotides read TGTGCCAGCAGTGAAGCGTTAGGGGTTCAGCCCCAGCATTTT. This codes for CASSEALGVQPQHF.

The CDR3 nucleotides are TGTGCCAGCAGTCGGGGTCAATCACCCCTCCACTTT. Protein sequence: CASSRGQSPLHF. This sequence joins TRBV28 and TRBJ1-6; D not resolved. The germline gives CDR1 MDHEN, CDR2 SYDVKM. The CDR3 length is 12 residues. V was cut by 5 bases and J by 10 bases, with 9 bases left in between.

CDR3 amino acids: CARSLRPGTGQETQYF. For the CDR3, the DNA is TGTGCCAGAAGCTTGAGACCGGGGACAGGGCAAGAGACCCAGTACTTC. The chain employs TRBV5-3 and TRBJ2-5; 9 positions match TRBD1. TRBV5-3 is known as an ORF, though its function is uncertain. The CDR3 totals 16 residues. With V trimmed by 1 base and J by 2 bases, 6 bases remained unmatched.

The V and J genes are TRBV19 and TRBJ1-3; D is perhaps TRBD1 (5 bases). CDR3 length equals 15 residues. Trimming took 1 base from V and 0 from J, leaving 7 bases between them. CDR1 is LNHDA, CDR2 SQIVND, per germline (reference sequence). DNA of the CDR3: TGTGCCAGTAGTATAGGACAGAGCTCTGGAAACACCATATATTTT. Translating gives CASSIGQSSGNTIYF.

On this clone itself: Within the sample, other DNA sequences also encode this same CDR3. In DNA form, the CDR3 reads TGTGCCAGTAGTAAGACAGGGGACACTGAAGCTTTCTTT. Its protein is CASSKTGDTEAFF. The V and J genes are TRBV19 and TRBJ1-1; TRBD1 aligns across 8 bases. The CDR3 totals 13 residues. V was pared by 4 bases and J by 3 bases, with 1 base of the junction left unmatched. Germline V gene sequence: CDR1 LNHDA, CDR2 SQIVND (reference sequence).

This clone was seen only a few times. The chain recombines TRBV18 with TRBJ2-3; 10 bases line up with TRBD2. Trimming cost V 0 bases and J 2 bases; bases outside gene matches: 5. This CDR3 is built from 17 residues. Germline-derived CDR1 and CDR2 are KGHSH and LQKENI. CDR3 sequence: CASSPPQAGGYTDTQYF. The CDR3 coding sequence is TGTGCCAGCTCACCACCACAAGCGGGAGGGTACACAGATACGCAGTATTTT.

The chain couples TRBV15 to TRBJ2-7, with 8 bases identical to TRBD1. The V and J ends lost 0 bases and 0 bases, in that order; junction bases with no gene match: 1. This CDR3 has 15 residues. CDR1 and CDR2 (germline): LNHNV, YYDKDF (reference sequence). The CDR3 DNA reads TGTGCCACCAGCAGAGATGGGACAGGCTCCTACGAGCAGTACTTC. Its protein is CATSRDGTGSYEQYF.

This rearrangement joins TRBV30 to TRBJ2-5; D is unresolved. Trimming pared 1 base from V and 3 bases from J, leaving 9 bases between. Per the germline V gene, CDR1 is GTSNPN and CDR2 is SVGIG (reference sequence). The CDR3 runs 13 residues. The CDR3 loop reads CAWSAGVKETQYF. Here the CDR3 DNA reads TGTGCCTGGAGTGCCGGAGTAAAAGAGACCCAGTACTTC. Full variable domain (remainder filled in from reference TRBV30 and TRBJ2-5): SQTIHQWPATLVQPVGSPLSLECTVEGTSNPNLYWYRQAAGRGLQLLFYSVGIGQISSEVPQNLSASRPQDRQFILSSKKLLLSDSGFYLCAWSAGVKETQYFGPGTRLLVL.